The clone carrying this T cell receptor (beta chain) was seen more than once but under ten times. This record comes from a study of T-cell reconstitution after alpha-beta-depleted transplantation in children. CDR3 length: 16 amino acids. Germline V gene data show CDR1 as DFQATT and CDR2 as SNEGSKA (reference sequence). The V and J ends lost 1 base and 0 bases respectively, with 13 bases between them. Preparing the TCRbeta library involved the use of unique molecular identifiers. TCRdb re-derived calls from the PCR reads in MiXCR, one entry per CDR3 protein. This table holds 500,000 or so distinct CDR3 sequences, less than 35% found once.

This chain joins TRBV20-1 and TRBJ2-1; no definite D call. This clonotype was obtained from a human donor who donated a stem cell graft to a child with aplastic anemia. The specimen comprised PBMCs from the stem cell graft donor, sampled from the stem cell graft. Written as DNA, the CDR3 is TGCAGTGCTAGAGGTCGGCGGCAAAGCTCCTACAATGAGCAGTTCTTC. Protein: CSARGRRQSSYNEQFF.